Listed below are T cell receptor beta chains from one sample, sequenced in a study of shared clonotypes between healthy human individuals. The method was immunoSEQ multiplex PCR; TCRdb's version includes in-frame clones alone and lacks a portion of them. The table shows millions of clones, with approximately 94% occurring only once. The sequenced material came from naive CD8+ T cells sorted from blood. These TCRs come from a man between 18 and 29 years old in good health. Each CDR3 is given without its conserved first and last residue. The order of the fields is CDR3 protein, V gene, CDR3 length, J gene.

cdr3_aa: ASSLEAVRMSDTQY
v_call: TRBV5-1
cdr3_length: 14
j_call: TRBJ2-3

cdr3_aa: ASSTGTGANVLT
v_call: TRBV7-2
cdr3_length: 12
j_call: TRBJ2-6

cdr3_aa: ASSLGGLAGFSETQY
v_call: TRBV5-6
cdr3_length: 15
j_call: TRBJ2-5

cdr3_aa: ASSYSGGVSYEQY
v_call: TRBV6-6
cdr3_length: 13
j_call: TRBJ2-7

cdr3_aa: ASSTPRSQAGGANVLT
v_call: TRBV19
cdr3_length: 16
j_call: TRBJ2-6

cdr3_aa: ASSLDLGDQPQH
v_call: TRBV5-5
cdr3_length: 12
j_call: TRBJ1-5

cdr3_aa: ASSPGTKINEQF
v_call: TRBV13
cdr3_length: 12
j_call: TRBJ2-1

cdr3_aa: ASSPTSGSPADTQY
v_call: TRBV9
cdr3_length: 14
j_call: TRBJ2-3

cdr3_aa: ATSRDSPGFWGGDEQY
v_call: TRBV15
cdr3_length: 16
j_call: TRBJ2-7

cdr3_aa: ASSQVGQGDSPLH
v_call: TRBV4-1
cdr3_length: 13
j_call: TRBJ1-6

cdr3_aa: ASSTVGPAAGVHNEQF
v_call: TRBV27
cdr3_length: 16
j_call: TRBJ2-1

cdr3_aa: AWSLKSTEAF
v_call: TRBV30
cdr3_length: 10
j_call: TRBJ1-1

cdr3_aa: ASQEGWGPYEQY
v_call: TRBV6-5
cdr3_length: 12
j_call: TRBJ2-7

cdr3_aa: ASSLLMTGEDGYT
v_call: TRBV5-1
cdr3_length: 13
j_call: TRBJ1-2

cdr3_aa: ASGLVEGKGNQPQH
v_call: TRBV12-5
cdr3_length: 14
j_call: TRBJ1-5

cdr3_aa: ASSQAATGRNTIY
v_call: TRBV4-1
cdr3_length: 13
j_call: TRBJ1-3

cdr3_aa: ASSEDIYNSPLH
v_call: TRBV5-1
cdr3_length: 12
j_call: TRBJ1-6